A selection of T cell receptor beta chains follows, all from one sample in a study of blood T cell repertoires in COVID-19. Profiled with immunoSEQ multiplex PCR; TCRdb holds only in-frame clones, not every one. The sample consists of 100,000 to 110,000 clones, 70% to 90% of them appearing once. Sequencing was carried out using peripheral blood. These receptors were obtained from a middle-aged man with active or convalescent COVID-19. The CDR3 runs from the conserved cysteine through the conserved F or W. Fields, in order: CDR3 protein, CDR3 DNA, J gene, clone size, D gene, V gene. D genes are given only for firm matches. Clone size is stated in some rows and not others, as once, few, many or a class when expanded.

CDR3: CASSLFQGEDEQYF
DNA: TGTGCCAGCAGCTTATTCCAGGGGGAGGACGAGCAGTACTTC
J: TRBJ2-7
size: NA
D: NA
V: TRBV7-9

CDR3: CATTGTQTYEQYF
DNA: TGTGCCACCACCGGGACTCAGACCTACGAGCAGTACTTC
J: TRBJ2-7
size: NA
D: NA
V: TRBV19

CDR3: CASSDPGQGRNSPLHF
DNA: TGTGCCAGCAGTGACCCGGGACAGGGGAGGAATTCACCCCTCCACTTT
J: TRBJ1-6
size: NA
D: TRBD1
V: TRBV6-1

CDR3: CSVLVSYNSPLHF
DNA: TGCAGCGTCCTAGTCTCCTATAATTCACCCCTCCACTTT
J: TRBJ1-6
size: NA
D: NA
V: TRBV29-1

CDR3: CASSDSVYTQYF
DNA: TGTGCCAGTAGTGATTCGGTCTATACGCAGTATTTT
J: TRBJ2-3
size: NA
D: NA
V: TRBV19

CDR3: CASSSGGNIQFGEQFF
DNA: TGTGCCAGCAGTAGCGGAGGTAACATCCAATTCGGTGAGCAGTTCTTC
J: TRBJ2-1
size: few
D: NA
V: TRBV2

CDR3: CASTSRYRTSDNEQFF
DNA: TGTGCCAGCACCTCTAGGTATCGGACTAGCGACAATGAGCAGTTCTTC
J: TRBJ2-1
size: many
D: TRBD2
V: TRBV5-4

CDR3: CAGETGVGAFF
DNA: TGTGCCGGAGAAACAGGGGTGGGAGCTTTCTTT
J: TRBJ1-1
size: NA
D: TRBD1
V: TRBV30

CDR3: CASSLGSGGGQPQHF
DNA: TGTGCCAGCAGTCTGGGGTCGGGGGGTGGTCAGCCCCAGCATTTT
J: TRBJ1-5
size: NA
D: NA
V: TRBV13

CDR3: CASDTGSYNEQFF
DNA: TGCGCCAGCGATACCGGGAGCTACAATGAGCAGTTCTTC
J: TRBJ2-1
size: NA
D: NA
V: TRBV5-1

CDR3: CASSPEQAGREKLFF
DNA: TGTGCCAGCTCACCGGAGCAGGCGGGTCGTGAAAAACTGTTTTTT
J: TRBJ1-4
size: NA
D: NA
V: TRBV18

CDR3: CASSYSNGAGEKLFF
DNA: TGTGCCAGCAGTTACTCGAACGGGGCGGGAGAAAAACTGTTTTTT
J: TRBJ1-4
size: few
D: NA
V: TRBV6-5

CDR3: CASSIGDPQPQHF
DNA: TGTGCCAGTAGTATAGGCGATCCTCAGCCCCAGCATTTT
J: TRBJ1-5
size: NA
D: NA
V: TRBV19

CDR3: CASLQGAADTQYF
DNA: TGTGCCAGCTTACAGGGTGCGGCAGATACGCAGTATTTT
J: TRBJ2-3
size: NA
D: NA
V: TRBV2

CDR3: CASSKQGASQPQHF
DNA: TGTGCCAGTAGTAAACAGGGGGCAAGTCAGCCCCAGCATTTT
J: TRBJ1-5
size: NA
D: TRBD1
V: TRBV19

CDR3: CASSSGGRETQYF
DNA: TGTGCCAGCAGCTCAGGCGGGCGAGAGACCCAGTACTTC
J: TRBJ2-5
size: NA
D: NA
V: TRBV7-9

CDR3: CASSSAGLIGYTF
DNA: TGTGCCAGCAGCTCCGCGGGATTGATTGGCTACACCTTC
J: TRBJ1-2
size: few
D: NA
V: TRBV5-6

CDR3: CAISREMDTQYF
DNA: TGTGCCATTTCGCGGGAGATGGATACGCAGTATTTT
J: TRBJ2-3
size: NA
D: TRBD2
V: TRBV10-3

CDR3: CASSFNRDKNTEAFF
DNA: TGCGCCAGCAGTTTTAACCGGGACAAGAACACTGAAGCTTTCTTT
J: TRBJ1-1
size: NA
D: NA
V: TRBV5-1

CDR3: CASSWYYGTGVDNEQFF
DNA: TGCGCCAGCAGCTGGTACTACGGGACAGGAGTCGACAATGAGCAGTTCTTC
J: TRBJ2-1
size: NA
D: TRBD1
V: TRBV5-1

CDR3: CASSPGTVEQYF
DNA: TGTGCCAGCTCACCAGGGACAGTCGAGCAGTACTTC
J: TRBJ2-7
size: NA
D: TRBD1
V: TRBV18

CDR3: CASSEDIGLAAYNEQFF
DNA: TGTGCCAGCAGTGAAGACATCGGGCTAGCGGCATACAATGAGCAGTTCTTC
J: TRBJ2-1
size: once
D: TRBD2
V: TRBV25-1

CDR3: CASGQGTYEQYF
DNA: TGTGCCAGCGGACAGGGTACATACGAGCAGTACTTC
J: TRBJ2-7
size: NA
D: TRBD1
V: TRBV11-3

CDR3: CASKQDNNEKLFF
DNA: TGTGCCAGCAAACAGGACAATAATGAAAAACTGTTTTTT
J: TRBJ1-4
size: NA
D: NA
V: TRBV2

CDR3: CASSPGGRDTGELFF
DNA: TGTGCCAGCAGCCCTGGAGGAAGAGACACCGGGGAGCTGTTTTTT
J: TRBJ2-2
size: NA
D: NA
V: TRBV3-1/TRBV3-2

CDR3: CASSAGETQYF
DNA: TGTGCCAGCAGCGCAGGAGAGACCCAGTACTTC
J: TRBJ2-5
size: NA
D: NA
V: TRBV9

CDR3: CASRLAGGVSYEQYF
DNA: TGTGCCAGCAGGTTAGCGGGAGGCGTTTCCTACGAGCAGTACTTC
J: TRBJ2-7
size: NA
D: TRBD2
V: TRBV7-3

CDR3: CASSPYGDILRSLSGYTF
DNA: TGTGCCAGCAGCCCCTACGGGGACATCCTACGCTCTCTATCTGGCTACACCTTC
J: TRBJ1-2
size: NA
D: NA
V: TRBV7-2

CDR3: CASSPGLAGRRGQETQYF
DNA: TGTGCCAGCAGCCCCGGACTAGCGGGGAGAAGGGGACAAGAGACCCAGTACTTC
J: TRBJ2-5
size: NA
D: TRBD2
V: TRBV3-1/TRBV3-2

CDR3: CSVGQGDNEQFF
DNA: TGCAGCGTTGGACAGGGGGACAATGAGCAGTTCTTC
J: TRBJ2-1
size: few
D: TRBD1
V: TRBV29-1

CDR3: CATSARVSNQPQHF
DNA: TGTGCCACCAGTGCCAGGGTAAGCAATCAGCCCCAGCATTTT
J: TRBJ1-5
size: NA
D: NA
V: TRBV24-1

CDR3: CASSLGTGAGYTF
DNA: TGTGCCAGCAGTCTCGGGACAGGGGCTGGCTACACCTTC
J: TRBJ1-2
size: few
D: TRBD1
V: TRBV6-5

CDR3: CATSDSLRSYEQYF
DNA: TGTGCCACCAGTGACTCCCTGCGATCCTACGAGCAGTACTTC
J: TRBJ2-7
size: NA
D: NA
V: TRBV24-1

CDR3: CAWSVLGNTEAFF
DNA: TGTGCCTGGAGTGTACTCGGGAACACTGAAGCTTTCTTT
J: TRBJ1-1
size: NA
D: NA
V: TRBV30

CDR3: CASSMPGDRGLQPQHF
DNA: TGTGCCAGTAGTATGCCAGGGGACAGGGGGCTTCAGCCCCAGCATTTT
J: TRBJ1-5
size: NA
D: TRBD1
V: TRBV19

CDR3: CASSLFTGPPRTNTGELFF
DNA: TGTGCCAGCAGTTTATTTACAGGGCCCCCCAGGACGAACACCGGGGAGCTGTTTTTT
J: TRBJ2-2
size: NA
D: NA
V: TRBV27

CDR3: CASSLWGQTYEQYF
DNA: TGTGCCAGCAGCTTATGGGGACAGACCTACGAGCAGTACTTC
J: TRBJ2-7
size: NA
D: TRBD1
V: TRBV11-2

CDR3: CASSPGGSLLTKNIQYF
DNA: TGTGCCAGCAGCCCCGGCGGGAGTCTGTTAACCAAAAACATTCAGTACTTC
J: TRBJ2-4
size: NA
D: TRBD2
V: TRBV7-2

CDR3: CASRSGGGNQPQHF
DNA: TGTGCCAGCAGATCCGGGGGGGGCAATCAGCCCCAGCATTTT
J: TRBJ1-5
size: NA
D: NA
V: TRBV2

CDR3: CASKETGGGESNYGYTF
DNA: TGTGCCAGCAAAGAAACAGGGGGCGGCGAGTCTAACTATGGCTACACCTTC
J: TRBJ1-2
size: NA
D: TRBD1
V: TRBV2

CDR3: CASGRGGADEQYF
DNA: TGCGCCAGCGGAAGGGGAGGAGCTGACGAGCAGTACTTC
J: TRBJ2-7
size: NA
D: NA
V: TRBV4-1

CDR3: CATSAPLAGGPREQFF
DNA: TGTGCCACCAGTGCCCCACTCGCGGGAGGGCCGAGGGAGCAGTTCTTC
J: TRBJ2-1
size: NA
D: TRBD2
V: TRBV24-1

CDR3: CASSSESHNEQFF
DNA: TGTGCCAGCAGCTCGGAGTCCCACAATGAGCAGTTCTTC
J: TRBJ2-1
size: NA
D: NA
V: TRBV7-2

CDR3: CASSFSGTTYEQYF
DNA: TGCGCCAGCAGCTTTTCCGGGACAACCTACGAGCAGTACTTC
J: TRBJ2-7
size: NA
D: NA
V: TRBV5-1

CDR3: CASSPVDTGTGTQYF
DNA: TGTGCCAGCAGTCCCGTGGACACCGGGACAGGGACCCAGTACTTC
J: TRBJ2-5
size: NA
D: TRBD1
V: TRBV28

CDR3: CASSQDQGARTEAFF
DNA: TGCGCCAGCAGCCAAGACCAGGGGGCTAGGACTGAAGCTTTCTTT
J: TRBJ1-1
size: NA
D: TRBD1
V: TRBV4-1

CDR3: CASSLGTSGTYEQYF
DNA: TGTGCCAGCAGCTTAGGTACTAGCGGGACCTACGAGCAGTACTTC
J: TRBJ2-7
size: NA
D: TRBD2
V: TRBV7-2

CDR3: CASSSPGLGGETQYF
DNA: TGTGCCAGCAGCTCCCCGGGACTTGGAGGGGAGACCCAGTACTTC
J: TRBJ2-5
size: NA
D: NA
V: TRBV5-4

CDR3: CASSVDASGIQETQYF
DNA: TGTGCCAGCAGCGTAGACGCTAGCGGGATTCAAGAGACCCAGTACTTC
J: TRBJ2-5
size: NA
D: TRBD2
V: TRBV9